This T cell receptor beta chain was identified during a study of T cells in Graves' hyperthyroidism and ophthalmopathy. About the study: Once the initial diagnosis was made, peripheral blood was obtained before any treatment.

Study results and limitations: Most thyroid-expanded clonotypes above 0.001 were also found in blood.

Absent ophthalmopathy progression within 18 months defined stable Graves' hyperthyroidism. Newly diagnosed hyperthyroidism patients aged 18 to 65 years had disease lasting under 2 months. This clonotype was observed at least ten times. The antigen remains unidentified. Amplified regions were TCR beta CDR3 sequences from RNA transcripts. TCR CDR3 underwent first-round RT-PCR with the HTBI primer set. TCRdb independently ran MiXCR on the multiplex PCR reads; one entry per CDR3 protein. Of more than 550,000 distinct CDR3 sequences in the sample, approximately 15% were seen once. Germline CDR1 reads MNHEY; CDR2 reads SMNVEV (reference sequence). There are 13 residues in the CDR3. V dropped 4 bases and J dropped 10; count of bases not matched to a gene: 2.

The specimen was blood. This receptor was taken from a man aged 50 to 59 with Graves' hyperthyroidism. The chain carries TRBV27 and TRBJ2-1; 12 positions agree with TRBD2. The CDR3 reads CASSWTSGNEQFF. For the CDR3, the DNA is TGTGCCAGCAGTTGGACTAGCGGGAACGAGCAGTTCTTC.